Presented here are 3 T cell receptor beta chains from one specimen sequenced in a study of blood T cell repertoires in COVID-19. Repertoires were generated with immunoSEQ multiplex PCR, while TCRdb's copy carries only in-frame clones and drops some. Of fewer than 200,000 clones listed, 85% are singletons. Sequencing used peripheral blood. The receptors originated from a woman aged 55-75 years with COVID-19, enrolled during active disease.

The chain links TRBV24-1 to TRBJ1-5; 9 bases line up with TRBD1. Trimming took 9 bases from V and 0 from J; bases not matched to a gene: 5. The CDR3 is 15 residues long. Per germline, CDR1 KGHDR and CDR2 SFDVKD. The CDR3 DNA reads as TGTGCCACCGGGACAGGGCCCTATAGCAATCAGCCCCAGCATTTT. It translates to CATGTGPYSNQPQHF.

The chain carries TRBV7-9 and TRBJ1-3; D is uncertain. CDR1 and CDR2 from the germline V gene are SEHNR and FQNEAQ (reference sequence). V dropped 1 base and J dropped 7 bases, with 11 bases sitting between them. The CDR3 is 14 residues long. The CDR3 nucleotides are TGTGCCAGCAGCTTAGGAGGCGTTGTCAACACCATATATTTT. The encoded protein is CASSLGGVVNTIYF.

CDR3 residues: CASSRQPLTTRGTEAFF. Written as DNA, the CDR3 is TGTGCCAGCAGCCGTCAACCTCTTACTACCCGGGGCACTGAAGCTTTCTTT. The genes are TRBV14 and TRBJ1-1; no reliable D call. Per the germline V gene, CDR1 is SGHDN and CDR2 is FVKESK. This CDR3 is built from 17 residues. V shed 4 bases and J shed 4 bases, with 22 bases lying between them.